Listed below are T cell receptor beta chains from one sample, sequenced in a study of cytomegalovirus exposure and HLA in healthy donors. The method was immunoSEQ multiplex PCR; TCRdb's version includes in-frame clones alone and lacks a portion of them. The table includes under 200,000 clones, roughly 80% detected once. Sequenced input: PBMCs. The source of these receptors is a man in his forties or fifties in good health and CMV-seronegative. Both conserved end residues are part of each CDR3. D genes are given only for firm matches. The listing skips clone size in some rows; elsewhere it reads once, few, many or a size class.

j_call d_call cdr3_length clone_size v_call cdr3_aa cdr3_nt
TRBJ2-4 - 15 - TRBV29-1 CSVDEAFVMENIQYF TGCAGCGTTGACGAAGCGTTTGTCATGGAAAACATTCAGTACTTC
TRBJ2-7 TRBD2 16 - TRBV11-2 CASSPAPSGKSYEQYF TGTGCCAGCAGCCCCGCGCCAAGCGGGAAGTCCTACGAGCAGTACTTC
TRBJ1-6 - 16 - TRBV5-6 CASSSRNKKLNSPLHF TGTGCCAGCAGCTCCAGGAACAAAAAATTAAATTCACCCCTCCACTTT
TRBJ1-3 - 15 - TRBV28 CASSLWGTKGNTIYF TGTGCCAGCAGTTTATGGGGGACAAAGGGAAACACCATATATTTT
TRBJ2-7 - 14 - TRBV4-3 CASSQDTRRYEQYF TGCGCCAGCAGCCAAGATACCAGGAGGTACGAGCAGTACTTC
TRBJ1-5 - 16 few TRBV30 CAWSVCRTVIYQPQHF TGTGCCTGGAGTGTTTGTCGGACAGTTATCTATCAGCCCCAGCATTTT
TRBJ1-6 - 15 - TRBV19 CASSITETYNSPLHF TGTGCCAGTAGTATAACAGAGACCTATAATTCACCCCTCCACTTT
TRBJ1-1 - 12 - TRBV25-1 CASFSSGAKAFF TGTGCCAGCTTTTCCTCAGGGGCTAAAGCTTTCTTT
TRBJ2-3 - 14 few TRBV11-3 CASSFGGSTDTQYF TGTGCCAGCAGCTTCGGAGGTAGCACAGATACGCAGTATTTT
TRBJ1-2 - 12 - TRBV30 CAWGGVPYGYTF TGTGCCTGGGGCGGGGTACCATATGGCTACACCTTC
TRBJ2-1 - 12 few TRBV5-6 CASRVKRNEQFF TGTGCCAGCAGGGTGAAGCGGAATGAGCAGTTCTTC
TRBJ2-3 TRBD1 16 - TRBV5-6 CASSEPTGGHADTQYF TGTGCCAGCAGCGAGCCGACAGGGGGTCATGCAGATACGCAGTATTTT
TRBJ1-6 TRBD1 15 once TRBV5-1 CASSRDGTGESPLHF TGCGCCAGCAGCAGGGACGGGACAGGGGAATCACCCCTCCACTTT
TRBJ1-1 - 13 - TRBV27 CASSLFRGSEAFF TGTGCCAGCAGTTTATTCAGGGGCTCTGAAGCTTTCTTT
TRBJ2-5 - 15 - TRBV4-1 CASSQALGGGETQYF TGCGCCAGCAGCCAGGCCCTTGGCGGTGGAGAGACCCAGTACTTC
TRBJ2-1 - 19 - TRBV7-9 CASSLFRQFKGGSYNEQFF TGTGCCAGCAGCTTATTTCGACAGTTTAAAGGGGGCTCCTACAATGAGCAGTTCTTC
TRBJ2-7 - 13 - TRBV7-9 CASSLAGAYEQYF TGTGCCAGCAGCTTGGCAGGGGCCTACGAGCAGTACTTC
TRBJ2-7 - 17 - TRBV2 CASSWDYGGRVVYEQYF TGTGCCAGCAGTTGGGATTACGGAGGCAGAGTGGTCTACGAGCAGTACTTC
TRBJ2-2 - 17 - TRBV4-1 CASSQGRGNRRTGELFF TGCGCCAGCAGCCAAGGCAGGGGAAACCGACGGACCGGGGAGCTGTTTTTT
TRBJ2-7 TRBD2 17 - TRBV13 CASSLTRLAGPEGEQYF TGTGCCAGCAGCTTAACGAGGCTAGCGGGACCTGAGGGCGAGCAGTACTTC
TRBJ1-1 - 10 - TRBV30 CAWKRTEAFF TGTGCCTGGAAGCGCACTGAAGCTTTCTTT
TRBJ1-1 TRBD1 13 few TRBV5-6 CASSAQGYTEAFF TGTGCCAGCAGCGCACAGGGGTACACTGAAGCTTTCTTT